This T cell receptor (beta chain) was identified in a study of cytomegalovirus exposure and HLA in healthy donors. Findings and limits, study-wide: Approximately 160 TCR beta chains were listed as cytomegalovirus-associated.

Some clones are missing from TCRdb's copy, which holds only in-frame ones; the method was immunoSEQ multiplex PCR. The sample lists over 85,000 clones; about 95% were seen once. CDR3 length: 17 amino acids. Trimming removed 4 bases from V and 4 bases from J; junction bases left unmatched: 12. CDR1 is SGHRS and CDR2 is YFSETQ in the germline V gene. This clone appeared a few times. What it binds is not known. The origin of this receptor is a woman between 18 and 30 years old in good health and CMV-seronegative. Sequenced input: PBMCs. The rearrangement uses TRBV5-1 and TRBJ2-7, with TRBD1 matching 12 bases. For the CDR3, the DNA is TGCGCCAGCAGCCCAGTAGGCGGGACAGGGGGCCCTTACGAGCAGTACTTC. Translation: CASSPVGGTGGPYEQYF.